This passage covers 7 T cell receptor beta chains from one sample sequenced in a study of human T cells and chemical hapten exposure. Time point defined: patch test 3, about 24 weeks after DPC sensitization. Noted treatment: therapeutic diphenylcyclopropenone sensitization with weekly scalp DPC. MiXCR was run by TCRdb on the RACE reads, yielding one entry per CDR3 protein. This table has some 180,000 distinct CDR3 sequences, approximately 26% appearing once. This specimen was whole blood, taken in connection with sensitization to the hapten diphenylcyclopropenone (DPC). The source of these receptors is a woman aged 40 to 50 with alopecia areata. Some clones in this sample may be carry-over from other donors' samples.

This clonotype appeared a few times. This chain connects TRBV29-1 to TRBJ1-4; 7 nucleotides match TRBD1. Losses at the gene ends were 7 bases for V and 8 bases for J; bases not matched to a gene: 7. Looked up from germline, CDR1 is SQVTM and CDR2 is ANQGSEA. The CDR3 extends over 12 amino acids. The CDR3 coding sequence is TGCAGCGCTTGGGACAGTAAGGAAAAACTGTTTTTT. Translation: CSAWDSKEKLFF.

This clonotype was seen a few times. The chain carries TRBV5-1 and TRBJ2-7; 8 bases match TRBD2. The CDR3 runs 15 residues. CDR1 is SGHRS and CDR2 is YFSETQ in the germline V gene. V dropped 0 bases and J dropped 3; count of bases not matched to a gene: 5. The CDR3 reads CASSLESSGFYEQYF. Written as DNA, the CDR3 is TGCGCCAGCAGCTTGGAGTCTAGCGGGTTCTACGAGCAGTACTTC. The variable domain in full, with the rest retrieved from reference TRBV5-1 and TRBJ2-7, is KAGVTQTPRYLIKTRGQQVTLSCSPISGHRSVSWYQQTPGQGLQFLFEYFSETQRNKGNFPGRFSGRQFSNSRSEMNVSTLELGDSALYLCASSLESSGFYEQYFGPGTRLTVT.

This clonotype was seen at least ten times. J is TRBJ2-1 and V is TRBV27; D is possibly TRBD1 (6 bases). From germline, CDR1 is MNHEY and CDR2 SMNVEV (reference sequence). The length of the CDR3 is 13 residues. V was pared by 3 bases and J by 10 bases, with 13 bases between. This chain's CDR3 is CASSFTQGREQFF. The CDR3, as DNA: TGTGCCAGCAGTTTCACACAGGGCAGGGAGCAGTTCTTC.

The rearrangement uses TRBV20-1 and TRBJ2-7; 13 nucleotides agree with TRBD2. Germline V lookup: CDR1 DFQATT, CDR2 SNEGSKA (reference sequence). V shed 2 bases and J 4 bases; nucleotides not matched to a gene: 5. The CDR3 length is 15 residues. CDR3 region: CSARRTSGRTYEQYF. The CDR3 DNA sequence: TGCAGTGCTAGAAGGACTAGCGGGAGAACTTACGAGCAGTACTTC.

This clonotype has more than one count but fewer than ten. V is TRBV29-1 and J is TRBJ2-5; tentatively, D is TRBD1 (6 bases). Germline V gene sequence: CDR1 SQVTM, CDR2 ANQGSEA. V lost 4 bases to trimming and J lost 2 bases, with 14 bases between them. The CDR3 covers 14 residues. CDR3 in DNA: TGCAGCGTTGTGGAGGACAGTCTGCAAGAGACCCAGTACTTC. This encodes CSVVEDSLQETQYF.

The chain joins TRBV27 to TRBJ2-4; TRBD1 matches at 7 bases. With V trimmed by 5 bases and J by 3 bases, 10 bases remained unmatched. CDR3 length: 16 residues. CDR1 MNHEY and CDR2 SMNVEV come from the germline V gene (reference sequence). The CDR3 region has the DNA TGTGCCAGCAGTGTACGCTACAGGGGAATCAAAAACATTCAGTACTTC. Its translation is CASSVRYRGIKNIQYF.

The V and J genes are TRBV28 and TRBJ2-3; D remains unclear. The V gene lost 4 bases and the J gene lost 2 bases, with 13 bases spanning the gap. Germline CDR1 and CDR2: MDHEN and SYDVKM. This CDR3 spans 15 amino acids. The CDR3 DNA sequence: TGTGCCAGCAGTTCCCCCCCGAGGTCCACAGATACGCAGTATTTT. Protein: CASSSPPRSTDTQYF.